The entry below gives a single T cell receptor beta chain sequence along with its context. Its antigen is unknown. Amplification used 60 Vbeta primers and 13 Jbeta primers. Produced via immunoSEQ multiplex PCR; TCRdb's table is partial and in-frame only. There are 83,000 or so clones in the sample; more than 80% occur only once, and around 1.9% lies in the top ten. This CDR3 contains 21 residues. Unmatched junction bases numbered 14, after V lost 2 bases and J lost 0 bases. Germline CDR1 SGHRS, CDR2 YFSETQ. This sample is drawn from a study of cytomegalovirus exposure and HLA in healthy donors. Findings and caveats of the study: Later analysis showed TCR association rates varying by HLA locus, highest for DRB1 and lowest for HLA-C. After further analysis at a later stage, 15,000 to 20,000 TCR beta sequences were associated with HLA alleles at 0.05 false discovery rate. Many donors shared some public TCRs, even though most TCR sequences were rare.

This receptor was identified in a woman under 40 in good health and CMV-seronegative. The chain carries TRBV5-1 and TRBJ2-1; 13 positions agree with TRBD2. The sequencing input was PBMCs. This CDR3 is CASSLPRRTSGSPSSYNEQFF. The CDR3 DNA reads TGCGCCAGCAGCTTACCCCGCCGGACTAGCGGGAGCCCCAGCTCCTACAATGAGCAGTTCTTC.